Listed below are T cell receptor beta chains from one sample, sequenced in a study of blood T cell repertoires in COVID-19. Profiled with immunoSEQ multiplex PCR; TCRdb holds only in-frame clones, not every one. The table lists approximately 320,000 clones, roughly 85% of them singletons. The specimen sequenced was peripheral blood. Source of these receptors: a human donor in a cohort sampled during active COVID-19. The CDR3 runs from the conserved cysteine through the conserved F or W. The order of the fields is D gene, J gene, V gene, clone size, CDR3 DNA, CDR3 protein. The D gene is left open where the match is weak. The size of a clone is reported for some rows only, either as once, few or many, or as a class for expanded clones.

- TRBJ1-1 TRBV12-3/TRBV12-4 few TGTGCCAGCACCCCCGGGGTCTCGACTGAAGCTTTCTTT CASTPGVSTEAFF
- TRBJ2-7 TRBV5-1 - TGCGCCAGCACCACGGGGGAGTTTATGTCCTACGAGCAGTACTTC CASTTGEFMSYEQYF
TRBD2 TRBJ2-4 TRBV20-1 - TGCAGTGCTAGTACTAGCGGGGGGGGAAACATTCAGTACTTC CSASTSGGGNIQYF
- TRBJ1-1 TRBV6-5 - TGTGCCAGCAGACCCGACAGTAACACTGAAGCTTTCTTT CASRPDSNTEAFF
- TRBJ1-4 TRBV12-5 - TGTGCTAGTGCTAGTGGTTTGGGGGGGGGAGTTAGGGAAAAACTGTTTTTT CASASGLGGGVREKLFF
- TRBJ1-3 TRBV7-2 - TGTGCCAGCAGCCGGTACTCTGGAAACACCATATATTTT CASSRYSGNTIYF
- TRBJ2-2 TRBV3-1/TRBV3-2 - TGTGCCAGCAGCCATCAGGGGTGGGACACCGGGGAGCTGTTTTTT CASSHQGWDTGELFF
- TRBJ2-7 TRBV5-6 - TGTGCCAGCAGCTTGTCTGCAGGGAGGTACGAGCAGTACTTC CASSLSAGRYEQYF
TRBD2 TRBJ2-3 TRBV11-2 - TGTGCCAGCACCCGTCGTGAGCGGGGGCCGGTAGGGGATACGCAGTATTTT CASTRRERGPVGDTQYF
TRBD2 TRBJ2-7 TRBV19 - TGTGCCAGTAGTATCGGCGGGGGGGCCTTCGAGCAGTACTTC CASSIGGGAFEQYF
- TRBJ2-7 TRBV5-6 - TGTGCCAGCAGCCCGGGTGGTAAGCAGTACTTC CASSPGGKQYF
- TRBJ2-1 TRBV19 once TGTGCCAGTAGTATCACCAGGGACGGACAGAATGAGCAGTTCTTC CASSITRDGQNEQFF
TRBD1 TRBJ1-2 TRBV12-5 - TGTGCTAGTTCACAGGGGGTCCAATATGGCTACACCTTC CASSQGVQYGYTF
TRBD1 TRBJ2-4 TRBV5-4 - TGTGCCAGCAGCTTGGAGACAGGGGCTAGCATTCAGTACTTC CASSLETGASIQYF
TRBD1 TRBJ2-7 TRBV4-1 few TGCGCCAGCAGCCCGACCGGGACAGGGGAACTTTACGAGCAGTACTTC CASSPTGTGELYEQYF
- TRBJ1-2 TRBV5-5 - TGTGCCAGCAGCAAGAATAGTGAATATGGCTACACCTTC CASSKNSEYGYTF
TRBD2 TRBJ2-3 TRBV24-1 - TGTGCCACCAGTGACCCCCAGCGGGGGCCTAGAGCAGATACGCAGTATTTT CATSDPQRGPRADTQYF
- TRBJ2-2 TRBV7-3 - TGTGCCAGCAGCTTAACGGGGCAAACCGGGGAGCTGTTTTTT CASSLTGQTGELFF
TRBD2 TRBJ2-5 TRBV7-2 - TGTGCCAGCAGCTATCTAGCGGGGGGGCCAGAGACCCAGTACTTC CASSYLAGGPETQYF
- TRBJ1-2 TRBV19 - TGTGCCAGTAGCCCTCAGGCAGGCTATGGCTACACCTTC CASSPQAGYGYTF
- TRBJ1-2 TRBV27 - TGTGCCAGCAGTCCCTATAACGGTGGCTACACCTTC CASSPYNGGYTF
- TRBJ1-1 TRBV30 once TGTGCCTGGAGCAACTTCCCCTCCGGGAGAGGTAAGGCTGAAGCTTTCTTT CAWSNFPSGRGKAEAFF
- TRBJ2-7 TRBV9 - TGTGCCAGCAGCTCCAAGCGAATAGCGGACTACGAGCAGTACTTC CASSSKRIADYEQYF